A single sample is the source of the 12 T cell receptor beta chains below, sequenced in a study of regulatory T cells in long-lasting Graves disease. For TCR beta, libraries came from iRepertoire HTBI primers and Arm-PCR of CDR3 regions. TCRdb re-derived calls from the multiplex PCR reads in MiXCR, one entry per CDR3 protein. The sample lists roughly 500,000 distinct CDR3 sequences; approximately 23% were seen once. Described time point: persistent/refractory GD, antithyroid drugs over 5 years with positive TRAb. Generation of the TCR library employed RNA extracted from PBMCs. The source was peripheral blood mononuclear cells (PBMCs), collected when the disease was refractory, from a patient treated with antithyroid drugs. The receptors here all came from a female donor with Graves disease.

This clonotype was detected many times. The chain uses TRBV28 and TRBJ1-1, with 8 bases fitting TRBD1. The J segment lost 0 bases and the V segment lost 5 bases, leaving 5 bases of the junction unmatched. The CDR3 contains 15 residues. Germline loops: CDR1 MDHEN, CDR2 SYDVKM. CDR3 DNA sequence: TGTGCCAGCAGTCGAGACAGGGGACTGAACACTGAAGCTTTCTTT. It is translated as CASSRDRGLNTEAFF.

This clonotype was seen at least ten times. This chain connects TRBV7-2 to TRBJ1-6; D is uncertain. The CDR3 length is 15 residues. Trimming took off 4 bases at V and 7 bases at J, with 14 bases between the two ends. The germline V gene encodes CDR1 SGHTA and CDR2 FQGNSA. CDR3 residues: CASSSRPDRNSPLHF. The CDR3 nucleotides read TGTGCCAGCAGCTCCCGGCCGGATAGAAATTCACCCCTCCACTTT.

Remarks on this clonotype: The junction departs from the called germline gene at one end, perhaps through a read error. The CDR3 DNA is TGTGCCTGCAGGCGGGAGCGCTCCTACAATGAGCAGTTCTTC. Protein product: CACRRERSYNEQFF. The chain carries TRBV27 and TRBJ2-1, with TRBD2 matching 7 bases. Per germline, CDR1 MNHEY and CDR2 SMNVEV (reference sequence). The CDR3 contains 14 residues.

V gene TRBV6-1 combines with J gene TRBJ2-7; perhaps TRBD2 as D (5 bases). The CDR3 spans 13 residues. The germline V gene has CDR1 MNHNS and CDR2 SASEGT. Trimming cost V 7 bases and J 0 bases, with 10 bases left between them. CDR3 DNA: TGTGCCAGCACCGGTGGGAGCTCCTACGAGCAGTACTTC. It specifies CASTGGSSYEQYF.

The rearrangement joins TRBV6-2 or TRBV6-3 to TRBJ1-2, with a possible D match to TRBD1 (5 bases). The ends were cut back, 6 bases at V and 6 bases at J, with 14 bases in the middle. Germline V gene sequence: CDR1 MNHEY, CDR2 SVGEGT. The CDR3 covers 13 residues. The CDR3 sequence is CASSFFGANGYTF. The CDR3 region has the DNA TGTGCCAGCAGCTTTTTCGGGGCCAATGGCTACACCTTC.

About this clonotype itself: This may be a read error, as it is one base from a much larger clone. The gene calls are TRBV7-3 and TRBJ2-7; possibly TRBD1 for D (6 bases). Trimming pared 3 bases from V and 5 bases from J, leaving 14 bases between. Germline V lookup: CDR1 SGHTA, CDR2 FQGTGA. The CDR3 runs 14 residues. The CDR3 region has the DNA TGTGCCAGCAGCTTGAACGGGGCAGGGGACGAGCAGTACTTC. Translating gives CASSLNGAGDEQYF.

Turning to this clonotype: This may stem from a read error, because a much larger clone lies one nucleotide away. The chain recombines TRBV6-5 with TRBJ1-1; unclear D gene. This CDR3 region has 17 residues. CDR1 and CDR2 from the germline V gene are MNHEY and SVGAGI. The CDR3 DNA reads TGTGCCGGCAGTTACCTTATGTATCGAGAGGACAACACTGAAGCTTTCTTT. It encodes CAGSYLMYREDNTEAFF.

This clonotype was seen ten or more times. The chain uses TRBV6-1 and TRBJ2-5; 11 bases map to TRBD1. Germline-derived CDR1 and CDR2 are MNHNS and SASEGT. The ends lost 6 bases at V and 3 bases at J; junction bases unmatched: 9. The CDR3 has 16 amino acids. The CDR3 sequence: CASSPGTGGFEETQYF. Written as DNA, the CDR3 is TGTGCCAGCAGCCCCGGGACAGGGGGGTTCGAAGAGACCCAGTACTTC.

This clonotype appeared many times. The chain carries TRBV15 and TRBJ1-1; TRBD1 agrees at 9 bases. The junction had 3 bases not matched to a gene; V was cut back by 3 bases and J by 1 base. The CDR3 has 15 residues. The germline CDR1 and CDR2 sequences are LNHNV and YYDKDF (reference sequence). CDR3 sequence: CATSRDRGGNTEAFF. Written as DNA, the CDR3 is TGTGCCACCAGCAGGGACAGGGGTGGGAACACTGAAGCTTTCTTT.

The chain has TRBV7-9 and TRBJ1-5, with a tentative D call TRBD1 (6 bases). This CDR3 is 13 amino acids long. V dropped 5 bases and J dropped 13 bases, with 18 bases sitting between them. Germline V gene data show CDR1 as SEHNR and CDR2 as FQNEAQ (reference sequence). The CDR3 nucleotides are TGTGCCAGCAGCAACCGGGGACAAGGGGGGCAGCATTTT. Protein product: CASSNRGQGGQHF.

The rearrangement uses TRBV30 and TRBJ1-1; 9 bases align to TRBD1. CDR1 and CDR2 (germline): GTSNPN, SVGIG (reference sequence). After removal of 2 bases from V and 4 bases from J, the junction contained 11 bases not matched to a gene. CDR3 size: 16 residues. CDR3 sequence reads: CAWSTGTGNVGTEAFF. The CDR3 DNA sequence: TGTGCCTGGAGTACGGGGACAGGGAATGTGGGCACTGAAGCTTTCTTT.

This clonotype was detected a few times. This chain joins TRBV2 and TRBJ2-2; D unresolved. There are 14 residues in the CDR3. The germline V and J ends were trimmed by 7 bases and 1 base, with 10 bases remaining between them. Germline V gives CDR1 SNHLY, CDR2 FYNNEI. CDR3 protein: CASTMMGNTGELFF. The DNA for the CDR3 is TGTGCCAGCACGATGATGGGGAACACCGGGGAGCTGTTTTTT.